This T cell receptor (beta chain) came from a study of OX40 agonist ivuxolimab in advanced cancers. At the level of the study: Intravenous ivuxolimab was administered to patients every 2 weeks at 0.01 to 10 mg/kg.

CDR1 is SEHNR and CDR2 is FQNEAQ in the germline V gene (reference sequence). The V segment lost 6 bases and the J segment 6 bases; nucleotides outside the gene matches: 15. The CDR3 covers 17 residues. Repertoires were generated with immunoSEQ multiplex PCR, while TCRdb's copy carries only in-frame clones and drops some. The table has tens of thousands of clones, about 89% seen once; the top ten hold about 11%. The sequencing here drew on CD4+ or CD8+ T cells sorted from blood, taken in a trial of the OX40 agonist ivuxolimab. The source of this sequence is an adult with an advanced solid tumor such as melanoma, head and neck, liver or kidney cancer. This rearrangement joins TRBV7-9 to TRBJ2-3; 10 bases align to TRBD2. CDR3 nucleotides: TGTGCCAGCAGGCATCCCCTAGCGGGAGCTCTTGGGGATACGCAGTATTTT. It specifies CASRHPLAGALGDTQYF.